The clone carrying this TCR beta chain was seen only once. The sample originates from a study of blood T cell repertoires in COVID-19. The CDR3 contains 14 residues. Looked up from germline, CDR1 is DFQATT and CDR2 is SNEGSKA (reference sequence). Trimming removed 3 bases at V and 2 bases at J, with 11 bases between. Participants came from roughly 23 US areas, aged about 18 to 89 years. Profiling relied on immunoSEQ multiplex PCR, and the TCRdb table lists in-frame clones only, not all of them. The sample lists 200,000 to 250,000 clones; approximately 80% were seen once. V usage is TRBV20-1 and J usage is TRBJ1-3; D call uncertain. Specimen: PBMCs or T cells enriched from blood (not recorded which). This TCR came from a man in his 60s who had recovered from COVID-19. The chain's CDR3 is CSASTPDTGNTIYF. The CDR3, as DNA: TGCAGTGCTAGTACGCCAGACACTGGAAACACCATATATTTT.